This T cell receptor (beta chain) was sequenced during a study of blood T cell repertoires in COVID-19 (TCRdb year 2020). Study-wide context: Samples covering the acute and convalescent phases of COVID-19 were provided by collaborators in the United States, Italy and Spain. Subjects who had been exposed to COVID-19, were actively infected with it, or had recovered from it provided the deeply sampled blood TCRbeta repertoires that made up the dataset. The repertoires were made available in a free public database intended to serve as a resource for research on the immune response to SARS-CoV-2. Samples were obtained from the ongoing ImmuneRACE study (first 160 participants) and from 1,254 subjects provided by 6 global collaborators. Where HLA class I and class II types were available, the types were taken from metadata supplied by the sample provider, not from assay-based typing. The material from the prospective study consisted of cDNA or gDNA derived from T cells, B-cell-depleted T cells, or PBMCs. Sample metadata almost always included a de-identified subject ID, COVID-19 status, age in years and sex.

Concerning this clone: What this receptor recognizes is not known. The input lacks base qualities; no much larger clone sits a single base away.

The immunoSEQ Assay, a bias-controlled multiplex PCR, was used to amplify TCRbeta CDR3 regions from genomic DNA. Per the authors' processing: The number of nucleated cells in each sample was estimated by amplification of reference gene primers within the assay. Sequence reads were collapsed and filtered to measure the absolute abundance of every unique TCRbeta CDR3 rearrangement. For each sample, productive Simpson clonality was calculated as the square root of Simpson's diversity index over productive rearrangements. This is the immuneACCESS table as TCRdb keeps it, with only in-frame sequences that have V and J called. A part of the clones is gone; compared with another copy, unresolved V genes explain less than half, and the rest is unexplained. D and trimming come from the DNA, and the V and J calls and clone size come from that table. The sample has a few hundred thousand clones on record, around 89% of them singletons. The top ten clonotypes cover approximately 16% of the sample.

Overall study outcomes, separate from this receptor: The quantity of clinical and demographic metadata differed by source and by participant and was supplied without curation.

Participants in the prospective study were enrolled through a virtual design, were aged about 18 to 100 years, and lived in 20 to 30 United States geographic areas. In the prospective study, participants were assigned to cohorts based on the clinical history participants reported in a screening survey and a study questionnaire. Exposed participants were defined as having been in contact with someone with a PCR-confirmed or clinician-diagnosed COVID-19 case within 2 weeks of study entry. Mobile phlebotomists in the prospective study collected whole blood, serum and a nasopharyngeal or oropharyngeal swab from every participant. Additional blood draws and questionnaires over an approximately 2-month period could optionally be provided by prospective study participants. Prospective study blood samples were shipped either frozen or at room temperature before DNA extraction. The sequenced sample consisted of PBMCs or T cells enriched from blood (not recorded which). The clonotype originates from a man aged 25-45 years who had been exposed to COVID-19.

The CDR3 here reads CASSEYGGSSNYGYTF. The DNA sequence reads TGTGCCAGCAGTGAATATGGCGGATCCTCTAACTATGGCTACACCTTC. The receptor chain draws on TRBV25-1 and TRBJ1-2; confidence is insufficient to name the D gene. Based on the germline V gene, the CDR1 and CDR2 sequences are MGHDK and SYGVNS. Relative to germline, V is 0 bases shorter and J is 0 bases shorter, with 11 bases between their ends. Including the terminal cysteine and phenylalanine, the CDR3 comprises 16 residues. Only the CDR3 DNA is retained, 48 bases long and in frame from the first base.